These 24 T cell receptor beta chains originate from one sample sequenced in a study of beta chain features in type 1 diabetes. Investigators reverse transcribed all isolated RNA, so they sequenced expressed TCRB transcripts. Only in-frame clones appear in the TCRdb table, and some are missing; sequencing was by immunoSEQ multiplex PCR. Among 400,000 to 600,000 clones, roughly 30% were seen once, and the ten largest hold 0.06% to 0.07%. Sequenced material: naive CD4+ T cells from blood. These receptors were collected from a man between 18 and 29 years old in good health.

Concerning this clone: Within the sample, other DNA sequences also encode this same CDR3. The V and J genes are TRBV9 and TRBJ2-7; D may be TRBD1 or TRBD2 (5 bases each). The CDR3 consists of 15 residues. V dropped 0 bases and J dropped 2 bases, with 12 bases sitting between them. The germline V gene has CDR1 SGDLS and CDR2 YYNGEE. The CDR3 region is CASSVAGTGTYEQYF. The CDR3 DNA is TGTGCCAGCAGCGTAGCTGGGACGGGGACCTACGAGCAGTACTTC.

This clone was picked up a small number of times. The V and J genes are TRBV6-6 and TRBJ2-1; TRBD2 is a possible D gene (6 bases). Trimming cost V 5 bases and J 0 bases, with 14 bases left between them. The germline V gene has CDR1 MNHNY and CDR2 SVGAGI (reference sequence). The CDR3 covers 16 residues. This chain's CDR3 is CASSRGLSSSYNEQFF. In DNA form, the CDR3 reads TGTGCCAGCAGTAGGGGACTTTCGAGCTCCTACAATGAGCAGTTCTTC.

This clone was seen more than once but under ten times. The chain uses TRBV10-3 and TRBJ2-3; D is perhaps TRBD2 (5 bases). Germline CDR1 and CDR2: ENHRY and SYGVKD. With 8 bases removed from V and 5 bases from J, the gap between germline ends came to 14 bases. The CDR3 is made up of 13 amino acids. CDR3: CAIAERAGDTQYF. CDR3 sequence (DNA): TGTGCCATCGCGGAAAGGGCGGGAGATACGCAGTATTTT.

The V call is TRBV29-1, the J call TRBJ2-1, with D hard to call. Trimming left V 5 bases short and J 9 bases short, with 2 bases between. The germline V gene has CDR1 SQVTM and CDR2 ANQGSEA. This CDR3 is 8 amino acids long. The CDR3 DNA sequence: TGCAGCGTTACTGAGCAGTTCTTC. Translating it yields CSVTEQFF.

The V gene is TRBV12-5, the J gene TRBJ2-1, with 11 bases lining up with TRBD2. V shed 2 bases and J 7 bases; nucleotides not matched to a gene: 4. From germline, CDR1 is LGHNT and CDR2 FRNRAP. This CDR3 contains 15 residues. The chain's CDR3 is CASGLPSGRRNEQFF. In nucleotides, the CDR3 is TGTGCTAGTGGTTTGCCTAGCGGGAGGAGGAATGAGCAGTTCTTC. The full variable domain, its missing parts supplied by reference TRBV12-5 and TRBJ2-1, is DARVTQTPRHKVTEMGQEVTMRCQPILGHNTVFWYRQTMMQGLELLAYFRNRAPLDDSGMPKDRFSAEMPDATLATLKIQPSEPRDSAVYFCASGLPSGRRNEQFFGPGTRLTVL.

With regard to this clone: The same CDR3 is also encoded by other DNA sequences in this sample. The V gene is TRBV20-1, the J gene TRBJ1-1; D remains unclear. V lost 4 bases to trimming and J lost 1 base, with 4 bases between them. The length of the CDR3 is 11 residues. Germline CDR1 DFQATT, CDR2 SNEGSKA (reference sequence). For the CDR3, the DNA is TGCAGTGCTACAGGGAACACTGAAGCTTTCTTT. Translation gives CSATGNTEAFF.

This clone appeared a few times. This chain uses TRBV18 with TRBJ1-1, with D unresolved. CDR3 length equals 13 residues. The germline V gene has CDR1 KGHSH and CDR2 LQKENI. Trimming took off 0 bases at V and 7 bases at J, with 9 bases between the two ends. The CDR3 loop is CASSPPVALEAFF. The CDR3 bases are TGTGCCAGCTCACCACCGGTGGCGCTTGAAGCTTTCTTT.

This clone was detected a few times. The genes are TRBV30 and TRBJ2-3; D is unclear. Deletions cut 5 bases from V and 4 bases from J, with 13 bases between. The CDR3 is 13 amino acids. Germline V gene lookup returns CDR1 GTSNPN and CDR2 SVGIG (reference sequence). CDR3 DNA: TGTGCCTGGGTGGGCCGTTTCGCAGATACGCAGTATTTT. As protein: CAWVGRFADTQYF.

This clone was seen a few times. The chain employs TRBV4-3 and TRBJ1-2, with 11 positions matching TRBD1. This CDR3 spans 15 amino acids. Germline values: CDR1 LGHNA, CDR2 YSLEER. J lost 3 bases, V lost 4 bases, and 4 bases had no gene match. The CDR3 nucleotides are TGCGCCAGCAGCCGAGGACAGGGGGCTGACTATGGCTACACCTTC. It yields the protein CASSRGQGADYGYTF.

This clone was counted only a few times. The chain links TRBV28 to TRBJ2-4; D possibly corresponds to TRBD1 (5 bases). V gave up 2 bases and J gave up 7 bases, with 12 bases separating them. Looked up from germline, CDR1 is MDHEN and CDR2 is SYDVKM. CDR3 length: 14 residues. CDR3 residues: CASSLEAGANIQYF. The CDR3 DNA reads TGTGCCAGCAGTTTAGAGGCTGGGGCGAACATTCAGTACTTC.

The chain recombines TRBV11-2 with TRBJ2-2; possibly TRBD1 for D (7 bases). V lost 4 bases and J 6 bases, leaving 18 bases between the germline ends. The CDR3 is made up of 16 amino acids. Germline loops: CDR1 SGHAT, CDR2 FQNNGV. The CDR3: CASSSPRGALAGELFF. For the CDR3, the DNA is TGTGCCAGCAGCTCACCCAGGGGGGCGTTGGCCGGGGAGCTGTTTTTT.

The rearrangement links TRBV5-1 to TRBJ2-2; D unclear. The germline CDR1 and CDR2 sequences are SGHRS and YFSETQ. There are 15 residues in the CDR3. The V gene lost 6 bases and the J gene lost 2 bases, with 14 bases spanning the gap. CDR3 nucleotides: TGCGCCAGCACTATCGACCGGCCCAACACCGGGGAGCTGTTTTTT. This gives the protein CASTIDRPNTGELFF.

This clone has just a few counts. The chain links TRBV21-1 to TRBJ1-2. TRBV21-1 counts as a pseudogene. This CDR3 contains 13 residues. This CDR3 is CASRIKTGYGYTF. The DNA for the CDR3 is TGTGCCAGCAGGATTAAAACGGGGTATGGCTACACCTTC.

Only a few counts were recorded for this clone. The gene calls are TRBV7-2 and TRBJ1-5, with D unclear. The CDR3 runs to 13 residues. V was clipped by 10 bases and J by 4 bases, with 14 bases between them. The V gene's germline CDR1 is SGHTA and CDR2 FQGNSA. The DNA of the CDR3 is TGTGCCACCTCGGCGGAATTGAATCAGCCCCAGCATTTT. This encodes CATSAELNQPQHF.

The genes are TRBV5-4 and TRBJ2-1, with 10 bases identical to TRBD2. The CDR3 spans 17 residues. Germline V lookup: CDR1 SGHNT, CDR2 YYREEE (reference sequence). V lost 4 bases, J lost 2 bases, and 9 bases stayed unmatched. The CDR3 bases are TGTGCCAGCAGCCCAGCGACTAGCGGGCGGGCCTACAATGAGCAGTTCTTC. It translates to CASSPATSGRAYNEQFF.

This chain joins TRBV6-5 and TRBJ1-5; 9 nucleotides align to TRBD1. Trimming took 4 bases from V and 1 from J; bases not matched to a gene: 5. The CDR3 loop spans 16 amino acids. The germline CDR1 and CDR2 sequences are MNHEY and SVGAGI. CDR3 protein: CASSSTGGVSNQPQHF. In DNA form, the CDR3 reads TGTGCCAGCAGTTCTACAGGGGGCGTGAGCAATCAGCCCCAGCATTTT.

J is TRBJ2-1 and V is TRBV19, with 8 bases aligning to TRBD2. The germline gives CDR1 LNHDA, CDR2 SQIVND (reference sequence). V shed 7 bases, J shed 5 bases, and the junction held 10 bases outside the gene matches. The CDR3 runs 15 residues. The CDR3 DNA follows: TGTGCCAGTACTACTCCGGGACTAGGAAACAATGAGCAGTTCTTC. This codes for CASTTPGLGNNEQFF.

V is TRBV30 and J is TRBJ2-2, with no clear D. The CDR3 runs to 14 residues. Per the germline V gene, CDR1 is GTSNPN and CDR2 is SVGIG (reference sequence). Trimming took off 3 bases at V and 4 bases at J, with 12 bases between the two ends. In DNA form, the CDR3 reads TGTGCCTGGAGCCAGAGAGGAACCACCGGGGAGCTGTTTTTT. It translates to CAWSQRGTTGELFF.

The V and J genes are TRBV7-3 and TRBJ2-2; D tentatively fits TRBD1 or TRBD2 (6 bases each). Between the trimmed V and J ends, which lost 5 bases and 2 bases, there was a span of 12 bases. Germline V gene sequence: CDR1 SGHTA, CDR2 FQGTGA. The CDR3 totals 15 residues. This CDR3 is CASSIQGGNTGELFF. CDR3 coding DNA: TGTGCCAGCAGCATACAGGGAGGAAACACCGGGGAGCTGTTTTTT.

The chain is built from TRBV27 and TRBJ2-7, with TRBD1 matching 12 bases. The CDR3 contains 14 residues. V trimming: 7 bases; J trimming: 9 bases; junction bases outside the gene matches: 10. The V gene's germline CDR1 is MNHEY and CDR2 SMNVEV (reference sequence). CDR3 amino acids: CASKPGQGALAQYF. The CDR3 region has the DNA TGTGCCAGCAAGCCGGGACAGGGGGCTCTGGCGCAGTACTTC.

The chain joins TRBV5-4 to TRBJ1-1; possibly TRBD1 for D (6 bases). CDR1 is SGHNT and CDR2 is YYREEE in the germline V gene (reference sequence). The CDR3 has 14 amino acids. V was trimmed by 0 bases and J by 1 base, leaving 7 bases between them. As DNA, the CDR3 is TGTGCCAGCAGCTTGGAACAGGGGAACACTGAAGCTTTCTTT. It encodes CASSLEQGNTEAFF.

There are a few counts of this clone. The chain has TRBV7-9 and TRBJ2-5; the match to TRBD2 covers 8 bases. V lost 6 bases, J lost 4 bases, and 4 bases stayed unmatched. Germline-derived CDR1 and CDR2 are SEHNR and FQNEAQ (reference sequence). The CDR3 has 13 amino acids. CDR3 sequence: CASRIREGETQYF. The CDR3 coding sequence is TGTGCCAGCAGGATACGGGAGGGAGAGACCCAGTACTTC.

The chain uses TRBV5-4 and TRBJ2-2, with D uncertain. Germline V gene sequence: CDR1 SGHNT, CDR2 YYREEE (reference sequence). The CDR3 totals 14 residues. The germline V and J ends were trimmed by 1 base and 1 base, with 5 bases remaining between them. In DNA, the CDR3 is TGTGCCAGCAGCTTGAGGTGGAACACCGGGGAGCTGTTTTTT. Translated: CASSLRWNTGELFF.

The rearrangement links TRBV9 to TRBJ1-2; D gene unclear. Trimming removed 4 bases from V and 2 bases from J, with 12 bases in between. Germline values: CDR1 SGDLS, CDR2 YYNGEE. CDR3 length equals 14 residues. The CDR3 bases are TGTGCCAGCAGCCCAGGACGTTCGAACTATGGCTACACCTTC. Its translation is CASSPGRSNYGYTF. Based on the CDR3 plus reference TRBV9 and TRBJ1-2, the full variable domain is DSGVTQTPKHLITATGQRVTLRCSPRSGDLSVYWYQQSLDQGLQFLIQYYNGEERAKGNILERFSAQQFPDLHSELNLSSLELGDSALYFCASSPGRSNYGYTFGSGTRLTVV.